The T cell receptor (beta chain) under discussion was sequenced for a study of OX40 agonist ivuxolimab in advanced cancers. Study in general: Checkpoint inhibitors had been given previously to approximately 41% of patients.

Concerning this clone: What it binds is not known.

The V gene's germline CDR1 is SGDLS and CDR2 YYNGEE. V was pared by 1 base and J by 6 bases, with 3 bases of the junction left unmatched. This CDR3 contains 13 residues. General study points: No determination was made of the antigen specificity of the expanded peripheral T cells. Averaging showed that CD8+ T cells had more expanded clones than CD4+ did.

Using immunoSEQ multiplex PCR, the repertoire was profiled, and TCRdb retains in-frame clones only, with some absent. Among approximately 98,000 clones listed, approximately 89% were seen once. The input for sequencing was CD4+ or CD8+ T cells sorted from blood, taken in a trial of the OX40 agonist ivuxolimab. This clonotype was obtained from an adult with an advanced solid tumor such as melanoma, head and neck, liver or kidney cancer. J is TRBJ1-2 and V is TRBV9, with TRBD1 matching 7 bases. In DNA form, the CDR3 reads TGTGCCAGCAGCGTACGGACAGGCCATGGCTACACCTTC. It translates to CASSVRTGHGYTF.